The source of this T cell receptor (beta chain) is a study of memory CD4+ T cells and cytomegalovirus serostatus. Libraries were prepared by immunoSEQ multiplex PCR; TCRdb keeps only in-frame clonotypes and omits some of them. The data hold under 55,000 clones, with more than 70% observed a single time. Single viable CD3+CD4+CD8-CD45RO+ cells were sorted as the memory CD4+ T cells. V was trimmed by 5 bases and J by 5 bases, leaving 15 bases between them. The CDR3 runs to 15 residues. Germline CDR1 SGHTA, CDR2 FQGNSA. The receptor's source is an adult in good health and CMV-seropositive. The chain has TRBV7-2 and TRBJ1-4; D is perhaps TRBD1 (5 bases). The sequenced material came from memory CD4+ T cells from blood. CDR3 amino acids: CASSQTGTENEKLFF. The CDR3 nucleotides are TGTGCCAGCAGCCAAACCGGGACCGAAAATGAAAAACTGTTTTTT.